This T cell receptor beta chain was recorded in a study of response to subunit inactivated influenza vaccine. Study results and limitations: There was a suggestion from the authors that each seasonal influenza vaccination recruits few new T cells.

TCRdb processed the RT-PCR reads anew with MiXCR; each CDR3 protein has one entry. Found here are 400,000 to 550,000 distinct CDR3 sequences, around 25% of them singletons; the top ten hold 1.5% to 2%. Trimming stripped 1 base from V and 7 bases from J, with 5 bases between. Germline assignment: CDR1 KGHSH and CDR2 LQKENI. This CDR3 region has 12 residues. A few counts support this clonotype. Its antigen remains unknown. This chain connects TRBV18 to TRBJ2-1; D is undetermined. The clonotype comes from a man in his forties or fifties who received an inactivated influenza vaccine. The source was CD4+ T cells sorted from PBMCs, collected roughly 5 days after vaccination. The CDR3 reads CASSPQENEQFF. The CDR3 DNA is TGTGCCAGCTCACCACAGGAGAATGAGCAGTTCTTC.